These 5 T cell receptor beta chains were sequenced from one sample in a study of OX40 agonist ivuxolimab in advanced cancers. The library was prepared using the immunoSEQ multiplex PCR assay. Held by TCRdb, this immuneACCESS table contains in-frame sequences only and omits some clones. Under half of the omission traces to an unresolved V gene where checked; the cause of the rest is unknown. The sample table contains over 90,000 clones; only one count was recorded for approximately 90% of them. The leading ten clones occupy roughly 2.1% of the sample. The sequences come from CD4+ or CD8+ T cells sorted from blood, collected in a trial of the OX40 agonist ivuxolimab. The receptors stem from an adult with an advanced solid tumor such as melanoma, head and neck, liver or kidney cancer.

The count of this clone is one. The chain carries TRBV9 and TRBJ2-1; a possible D gene is TRBD2 (6 bases). Trimming took 0 bases from V and 10 from J, leaving 17 bases between them. From germline, CDR1 is SGDLS and CDR2 YYNGEE. The CDR3 covers 15 residues. CDR3 in DNA: TGTGCCAGCAGCGTAGACCCGGGAGCCGATTCGGAGCAGTTCTTC. This sequence encodes CASSVDPGADSEQFF.

The V and J genes are TRBV28 and TRBJ2-1, with D perhaps TRBD2 (6 bases). CDR3 length: 13 amino acids. Germline CDR1 MDHEN, CDR2 SYDVKM. V lost 6 bases to trimming and J lost 1 base, with 7 bases between them. The CDR3 DNA sequence: TGTGCCAGCAGGGGACTTTCCTACAATGAGCAGTTCTTC. Residues: CASRGLSYNEQFF.

The gene calls are TRBV30 and TRBJ1-5, with a weak D call TRBD1 (5 bases). The CDR3 loop spans 15 amino acids. V was clipped by 3 bases and J by 1 base, with 13 bases between them. Germline values: CDR1 GTSNPN, CDR2 SVGIG (reference sequence). The CDR3 loop is CAWSPGAGSNQPQHF. The CDR3 bases are TGTGCCTGGAGCCCCGGGGCAGGGAGCAATCAGCCCCAGCATTTT.

V usage is TRBV21-1 and J usage is TRBJ2-3; the table's D call TRBD2 went unverified against the DNA. TRBV21-1 is tagged as a pseudogene. This CDR3 has 18 residues. In nucleotides, the CDR3 is TGTGCCAGCAGTACTAGTCACCCCCAGGAGGGGTTCACAGATACGCAGTATTTT. This encodes CASSTSHPQEGFTDTQYF.

The V and J genes are TRBV29-1 and TRBJ2-7; TRBD1 is a possible D gene (6 bases). Trimming removed 8 bases at V and 5 bases at J, with 16 bases between. This CDR3 has 12 residues. In germline, CDR1 is SQVTM, CDR2 ANQGSEA. The CDR3 is CSTRTTGHEQYF. The CDR3 DNA sequence: TGCAGCACCCGCACGACAGGCCACGAGCAGTACTTC.